The 27 T cell receptor beta chains below all came from one sample that was sequenced in a study of blood T cell repertoires in COVID-19. Libraries were prepared by immunoSEQ multiplex PCR; TCRdb keeps only in-frame clonotypes and omits some of them. The table includes fewer than 150,000 clones, approximately 85% detected once. Material for sequencing was peripheral blood. The receptors shown here come from a human donor in a cohort sampled during active COVID-19.

The genes are TRBV7-2 and TRBJ1-2; D possibly corresponds to TRBD1 (5 bases). Per the germline V gene, CDR1 is SGHTA and CDR2 is FQGNSA. CDR3 length equals 14 residues. V lost 1 base and J 5 bases, leaving 11 bases between the germline ends. CDR3 residues: CASSLVKGLYGYTF. As DNA, the CDR3 is TGTGCCAGCAGCTTAGTGAAGGGACTATATGGCTACACCTTC. Supplemented by reference TRBV7-2 and TRBJ1-2, the full variable domain reads GAGVSQSPSNKVTEKGKDVELRCDPISGHTALYWYRQSLGQGLEFLIYFQGNSAPDKSGLPSDRFSAERTGGSVSTLTIQRTQQEDSAVYLCASSLVKGLYGYTFGSGTRLTVV.

The chain has TRBV27 and TRBJ2-7, with TRBD1 as a possible D gene (5 bases). The CDR3 is 16 residues long. Germline V gene data show CDR1 as MNHEY and CDR2 as SMNVEV (reference sequence). V lost 5 bases and J lost 4, with 21 bases in between. The CDR3 here is CASSPLSLGLWYEQYV. The CDR3 DNA reads TGTGCCAGCAGTCCACTAAGTTTGGGGCTGTGGTACGAGCAGTACGTC.

The chain couples TRBV19 to TRBJ1-2; unclear D gene. The CDR3 totals 13 residues. The germline V gene encodes CDR1 LNHDA and CDR2 SQIVND (reference sequence). V dropped 3 bases and J dropped 6 bases, with 11 bases sitting between them. The CDR3 DNA sequence: TGTGCCAGTAGTATTTCGCTGAGCAATGGCTACACCTTC. It is translated as CASSISLSNGYTF.

The genes are TRBV7-8 and TRBJ1-2; D is undetermined. V gave up 2 bases and J gave up 8 bases, with 15 bases separating them. The CDR3 is 14 residues long. CDR1 is SGHVS, CDR2 FQNEAQ, per germline. The CDR3 region is CASSLSEAKRGYTF. DNA for the CDR3: TGTGCCAGCAGCTTATCTGAGGCGAAGCGGGGCTACACCTTC.

This clone was seen only a few times. CDR3 bases: TGTGCCAGTAGTATTTTGAGCCCCCACAGGGGTATCATGAACACTGAAGCTTTCTTT. Amino acids: CASSILSPHRGIMNTEAFF. The chain has TRBV19 and TRBJ1-1, with 7 positions matching TRBD1. CDR1 and CDR2 (germline): LNHDA, SQIVND (reference sequence). The CDR3 sequence is 19 residues long. V was clipped by 3 bases and J by 0 bases; unmatched bases: 16.

This clone was counted a few times. The chain couples TRBV7-2 to TRBJ2-5; 12 nucleotides line up with TRBD1. V was clipped by 7 bases and J by 5 bases; unmatched bases: 8. The germline gives CDR1 SGHTA, CDR2 FQGNSA. The CDR3 is made up of 15 amino acids. In DNA, the CDR3 is TGTGCCAGCACCCGGGACAGGGGGCGTGGGGAGACCCAGTACTTC. This codes for CASTRDRGRGETQYF.

This clone was detected only once. The chain uses TRBV11-2 and TRBJ2-7; TRBD1 aligns across 11 bases. This CDR3 contains 17 residues. Germline lookup yields CDR1 SGHAT and CDR2 FQNNGV. V shed 4 bases and J 4 bases; nucleotides not matched to a gene: 12. The CDR3: CASSSGGTGGMVYEQYF. The CDR3 nucleotides are TGTGCCAGCAGCTCCGGGGGGACAGGGGGAATGGTGTACGAGCAGTACTTC.

The chain combines TRBV3-1 (or the pseudogene TRBV3-2) with TRBJ2-7, with TRBD2 matching 8 bases. CDR1 is LGHDT, CDR2 YNNKEL, per germline (reference sequence). CDR3 size: 13 residues. V shed 7 bases, J shed 4 bases, and the junction held 6 bases outside the gene matches. The CDR3 region has the DNA TGTGCCAGCACCCAGAGCGGGGGATACGAGCAGTACTTC. It codes for CASTQSGGYEQYF.

This chain uses TRBV11-3 with TRBJ2-7, with TRBD2 identical over 8 bases. V lost 5 bases to trimming and J lost 6 bases; unmatched junction nucleotides: 6. Germline V gives CDR1 SGHNT, CDR2 YENEEA. This CDR3 region has 13 residues. The CDR3 bases are TGTGCCAGCAGCCCGGGAGGGGCAGGCGAGCAGTACGTC. This codes for CASSPGGAGEQYV.

The chain is built from TRBV20-1 and TRBJ2-5; possible D gene TRBD1, 5 bases. Germline assignment: CDR1 DFQATT and CDR2 SNEGSKA (reference sequence). The CDR3 contains 12 residues. Trimming shortened V by 3 bases and J by 4 bases, and 9 bases separated the two germline ends. The CDR3 reads CSASRQGETQYF. In DNA form, the CDR3 reads TGCAGTGCTAGTAGGCAGGGAGAGACCCAGTACTTC.

The gene calls are TRBV7-2 and TRBJ2-1; 10 nucleotides line up with TRBD2. The CDR3 length is 18 residues. Trimming removed 1 base from V and 3 bases from J; junction bases left unmatched: 9. Germline assignment: CDR1 SGHTA and CDR2 FQGNSA. This CDR3 is CASSLEGNLAGVYNEQFF. The DNA of the CDR3 is TGTGCCAGCAGCTTAGAGGGAAACCTAGCGGGAGTCTACAATGAGCAGTTCTTC.

This rearrangement joins TRBV2 to TRBJ2-3; perhaps TRBD1 as D (5 bases). CDR1 and CDR2 (germline): SNHLY, FYNNEI. CDR3 length equals 12 residues. Trimming cost V 3 bases and J 5 bases, with 6 bases left between them. CDR3 in DNA: TGTGCCAGCAGTGAGGGGCGAGATACGCAGTATTTT. Translation gives CASSEGRDTQYF. Full variable domain (outside the CDR3, taken from reference TRBV2 and TRBJ2-3): EPEVTQTPSHQVTQMGQEVILRCVPISNHLYFYWYRQILGQKVEFLVSFYNNEISEKSEIFDDQFSVERPDGSNFTLKIRSTKLEDSAMYFCASSEGRDTQYFGPGTRLTVL.

The CDR3 sequence is CASSQEGAGRENGYTF. CDR3 bases: TGCGCCAGCAGCCAAGAGGGTGCGGGGAGAGAGAATGGCTACACCTTC. V is TRBV4-1 and J is TRBJ1-2; D uncertain. Germline V CDR1 and CDR2: MGHRA, YSYEKL. V was pared by 0 bases and J by 6 bases, with 17 bases between. CDR3 length equals 16 residues.

V usage is TRBV7-2 and J usage is TRBJ2-7; tentatively, D is TRBD2 (6 bases). Germline V gene data show CDR1 as SGHTA and CDR2 as FQGNSA. Trimming took off 0 bases at V and 4 bases at J, with 13 bases between the two ends. The CDR3 covers 15 residues. CDR3 nucleotide sequence: TGTGCCAGCAGCTTAGCGGGCGGGGAGCCTTACGAGCAGTACTTC. The encoded protein is CASSLAGGEPYEQYF.

In nucleotides, the CDR3 is TGTGCCAGCGGACCGGTACCGGGAGGGGGGGGGACCCAGTACTTC. Its translation: CASGPVPGGGGTQYF. J is TRBJ2-5 and V is TRBV7-9; 8 bases match TRBD2. Germline loops: CDR1 SEHNR, CDR2 FQNEAQ (reference sequence). Trimming removed 8 bases from V and 7 bases from J; junction bases left unmatched: 15. The CDR3 runs to 15 residues.

The genes are TRBV5-4 and TRBJ1-2; D gene unclear. Between the trimmed V and J ends, which lost 3 bases and 2 bases, there was a span of 14 bases. The CDR3 consists of 15 residues. Looked up from germline, CDR1 is SGHNT and CDR2 is YYREEE (reference sequence). This CDR3 is CASSSAGRLNYGYTF. The DNA for the CDR3 is TGTGCCAGCAGCTCCGCGGGTCGCCTAAACTATGGCTACACCTTC.

This clone was seen once. The chain couples TRBV7-9 to TRBJ1-5, with no clear D. The CDR3 sequence is 12 residues long. Germline V CDR1 and CDR2: SEHNR, FQNEAQ (reference sequence). Trimming left V 3 bases short and J 6 bases short, with 6 bases between. The CDR3 loop is CASSFDSQPQHF. CDR3 sequence (DNA): TGTGCCAGCAGCTTTGACTCTCAGCCCCAGCATTTT.

This chain connects TRBV19 to TRBJ1-5, with unresolved D. This CDR3 is built from 13 residues. CDR1 is LNHDA and CDR2 is SQIVND in the germline V gene (reference sequence). V was clipped by 0 bases and J by 5 bases, with 5 bases between them. In DNA form, the CDR3 reads TGTGCCAGTAGTATAGATGTAGATCAGCCCCAGCATTTT. It yields the protein CASSIDVDQPQHF.

This rearrangement joins TRBV5-5 to TRBJ2-1; D call uncertain. CDR1 is SGHKS, CDR2 YYEKEE, per germline (reference sequence). The CDR3 has 11 residues. The V end was cut by 4 bases, the J end by 6 bases, with 5 bases between. CDR3 sequence: CASSPVNEQFF. In DNA, the CDR3 is TGTGCCAGCAGCCCCGTCAATGAGCAGTTCTTC.

The rearrangement joins TRBV10-3 to TRBJ2-7, with TRBD2 matching over 7 bases. J was trimmed by 0 bases and V by 4 bases; bases with no gene match: 3. The CDR3 extends over 14 amino acids. CDR1 is ENHRY and CDR2 is SYGVKD in the germline V gene. CDR3 DNA: TGTGCCATCAGTGGGGGGGGGAGCTCCTACGAGCAGTACTTC. Its translation is CAISGGGSSYEQYF.

The chain joins TRBV29-1 to TRBJ1-4; TRBD1 aligns across 10 bases. The V segment lost 7 bases and the J segment 8 bases; nucleotides outside the gene matches: 7. The CDR3 is 13 residues long. CDR1 and CDR2 (germline): SQVTM, ANQGSEA. The CDR3, as DNA: TGCAGCGCCCGACAGGGGGCGGGAGAAAAACTGTTTTTT. Translation gives CSARQGAGEKLFF.

The chain is built from TRBV6-6 and TRBJ2-1; 10 nucleotides agree with TRBD1. CDR1 is MNHNY and CDR2 is SVGAGI in the germline V gene (reference sequence). This CDR3 is built from 16 residues. J was trimmed by 10 bases and V by 7 bases; bases with no gene match: 16. DNA of the CDR3: TGTGCCAGCACCCGGGGACAGGGGAGGACTTCTGACGAGCAGTTCTTC. Protein product: CASTRGQGRTSDEQFF.

This chain joins TRBV5-4 and TRBJ2-3, with D tentatively TRBD1 (5 bases). V lost 2 bases to trimming and J lost 8 bases, with 9 bases between them. The CDR3 totals 12 residues. CDR1 is SGHNT, CDR2 YYREEE, per germline (reference sequence). This CDR3 is CASSLGVGTQYF. CDR3 in DNA: TGTGCCAGCAGCTTAGGGGTTGGTACGCAGTATTTT.

The V gene is TRBV13, the J gene TRBJ1-6; 9 nucleotides match TRBD1. Germline-derived CDR1 and CDR2 are PRHDT and FYEKMQ (reference sequence). The V and J ends lost 5 bases and 7 bases, in that order; junction bases with no gene match: 12. CDR3 length: 17 amino acids. The CDR3 nucleotides are TGTGCCAGCAGCCACAAACAGGGGGCGGTATGGAATTCACCCCTCCACTTT. This codes for CASSHKQGAVWNSPLHF.

The chain uses TRBV6-5 and TRBJ2-3; TRBD1 is a possible D gene (5 bases). The V and J ends lost 0 bases and 4 bases respectively, with 11 bases between them. Looked up from germline, CDR1 is MNHEY and CDR2 is SVGAGI. This CDR3 has 15 amino acids. CDR3 region: CASSYSDGAPDTQYF. CDR3 DNA sequence: TGTGCCAGCAGTTACTCGGATGGGGCGCCAGATACGCAGTATTTT.

This clone has a count of ten or more. The chain recombines TRBV6-5 with TRBJ1-1, with no clear D. Per the germline V gene, CDR1 is MNHEY and CDR2 is SVGAGI. Deletions cut 2 bases from V and 1 base from J, with 8 bases between. This CDR3 has 14 residues. DNA for the CDR3: TGTGCCAGCAGTTACCACGGGGAGAACACTGAAGCTTTCTTT. Translated, it gives CASSYHGENTEAFF.

This clone was counted a single time. The rearrangement joins TRBV7-8 to TRBJ2-5; D not certain. Per the germline V gene, CDR1 is SGHVS and CDR2 is FQNEAQ. Trimming removed 5 bases from V and 2 bases from J, with 21 bases in between. The CDR3 runs 17 residues. The CDR3: CASSVLPIGRAQETQYF. In DNA form, the CDR3 reads TGTGCCAGCAGCGTACTCCCCATTGGTAGAGCACAAGAGACCCAGTACTTC.